A single T cell receptor (beta chain) is shown here with its context. As yet, its antigen is unknown. The data belong to a study of TIL therapy for anti-PD-1-resistant metastatic lung cancer. Study-wide background: Progressing patients received lymphodepletion, expanded TIL infusion and IL-2. Points from the study as a whole: Patients were highly selected, enriched for treatment-naive, never-smoker and oncogene-addicted cases.

The immunoSEQ assay was v3. Assay: immunoSEQ multiplex PCR; the TCRdb copy retains only in-frame clones and omits some. The repertoire holds more than 55,000 clones, with around 63% as singletons. As for time point: pre-treatment sample, taken before nivolumab and TIL therapy. This specimen consisted of blood, obtained at baseline. The origin of this receptor is a person between 30 and 80 years old with non-small cell lung cancer.

DNA of the CDR3: TGTGCCTGGAGTGAGGCTTCGGTTATCAATGAGCAGTTCTTC. Amino acids: CAWSEASVINEQFF. J is TRBJ2-1 and V is TRBV30; D unresolved. The V gene lost 1 base and the J gene lost 6 bases, with 13 bases spanning the gap. The CDR3 is made up of 14 amino acids. Per germline, CDR1 GTSNPN and CDR2 SVGIG (reference sequence).